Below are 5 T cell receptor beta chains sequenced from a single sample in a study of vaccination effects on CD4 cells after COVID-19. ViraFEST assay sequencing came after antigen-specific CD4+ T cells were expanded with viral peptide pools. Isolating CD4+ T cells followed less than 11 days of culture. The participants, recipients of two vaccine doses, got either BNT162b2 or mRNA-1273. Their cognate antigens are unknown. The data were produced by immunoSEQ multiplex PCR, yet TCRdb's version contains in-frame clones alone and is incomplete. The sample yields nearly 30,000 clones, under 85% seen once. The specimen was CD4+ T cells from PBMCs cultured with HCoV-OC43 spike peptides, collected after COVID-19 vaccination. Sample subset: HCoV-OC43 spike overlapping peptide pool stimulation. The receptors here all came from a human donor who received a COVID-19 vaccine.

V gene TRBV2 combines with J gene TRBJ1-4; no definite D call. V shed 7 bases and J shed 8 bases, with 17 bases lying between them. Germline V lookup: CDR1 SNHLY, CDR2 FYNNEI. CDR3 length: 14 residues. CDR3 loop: CASNPRQASEKLFF. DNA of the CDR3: TGTGCCAGCAATCCAAGACAAGCCTCGGAAAAACTGTTTTTT.

CDR3 bases: TGTGCCAGCAGCTTAACGAACAGGAGGCCCCAGCATTTT. Its translation: CASSLTNRRPQHF. The chain couples TRBV11-2 to TRBJ1-5; tentative D call: TRBD1 (5 bases). CDR3 size: 13 residues. The germline gives CDR1 SGHAT, CDR2 FQNNGV. With 2 bases removed from V and 9 bases from J, the gap between germline ends came to 11 bases.

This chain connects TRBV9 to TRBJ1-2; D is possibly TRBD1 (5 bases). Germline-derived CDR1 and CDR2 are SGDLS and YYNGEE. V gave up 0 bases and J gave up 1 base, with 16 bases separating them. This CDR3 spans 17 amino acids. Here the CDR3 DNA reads TGTGCCAGCAGCGTAGGGGGCCAGCGGGGACTTAACTATGGCTACACCTTC. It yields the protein CASSVGGQRGLNYGYTF.

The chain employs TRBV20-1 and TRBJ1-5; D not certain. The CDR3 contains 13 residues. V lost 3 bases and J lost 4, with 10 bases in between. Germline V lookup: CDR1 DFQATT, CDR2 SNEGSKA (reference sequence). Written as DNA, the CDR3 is TGCAGTGCTAGTTTAGGGCAGAATCAGCCCCAGCATTTT. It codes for CSASLGQNQPQHF.

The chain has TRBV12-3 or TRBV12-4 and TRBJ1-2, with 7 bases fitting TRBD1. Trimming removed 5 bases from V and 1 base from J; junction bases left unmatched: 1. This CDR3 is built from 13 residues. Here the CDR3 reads CASSGDSNYGYTF. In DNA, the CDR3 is TGTGCCAGCAGTGGGGACAGTAACTATGGCTACACCTTC.